This TCR beta chain comes out of a study of blood T cell repertoires in COVID-19. About the research overall: Specimens from acute and convalescent COVID-19 originated in the United States, Italy and Spain. The cDNA or gDNA used as material had been derived from T cells, B-cell-depleted T cells, or PBMCs.

How the authors handled the data: From reference gene primer amplification, estimates of nucleated cell counts were derived. TCRdb's table, derived via immunoSEQ multiplex PCR, lists solely in-frame clones and lacks some. V and J calls and clone size are given by that table; D and trimming were obtained from the DNA. The table records 150,000 or so clones, roughly 87% of them present only once. Specimen: peripheral blood. The source of this sequence is a woman between 70 and 85 years old with acute or convalescent COVID-19.

The DNA of the CDR3 is TGTGCCAGCAGCCCAGGGGTATCCTATGGCTACACCTTC. This codes for CASSPGVSYGYTF. The chain links TRBV14 to TRBJ1-2; D perhaps matches TRBD1 (6 bases). V dropped 4 bases and J dropped 4 bases, with 10 bases sitting between them. From germline, CDR1 is SGHDN and CDR2 FVKESK. CDR3 length: 13 amino acids.